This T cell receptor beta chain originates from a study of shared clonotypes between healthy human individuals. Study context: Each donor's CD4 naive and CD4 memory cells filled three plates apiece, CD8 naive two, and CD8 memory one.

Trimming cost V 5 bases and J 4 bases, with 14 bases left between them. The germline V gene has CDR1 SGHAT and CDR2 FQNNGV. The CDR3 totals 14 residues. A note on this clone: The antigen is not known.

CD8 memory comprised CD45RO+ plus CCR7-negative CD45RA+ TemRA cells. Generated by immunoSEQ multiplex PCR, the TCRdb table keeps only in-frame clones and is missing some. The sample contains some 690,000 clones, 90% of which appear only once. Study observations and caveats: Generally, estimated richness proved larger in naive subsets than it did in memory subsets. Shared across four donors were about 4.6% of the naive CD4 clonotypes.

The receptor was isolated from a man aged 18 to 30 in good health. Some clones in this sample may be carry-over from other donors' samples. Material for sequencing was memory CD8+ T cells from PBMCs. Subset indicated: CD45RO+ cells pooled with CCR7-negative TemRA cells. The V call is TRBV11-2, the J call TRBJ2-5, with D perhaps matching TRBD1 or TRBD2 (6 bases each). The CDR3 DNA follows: TGTGCCAGCAGCCAAGGGGGGCTCGGAGAGACCCAGTACTTC. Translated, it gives CASSQGGLGETQYF.